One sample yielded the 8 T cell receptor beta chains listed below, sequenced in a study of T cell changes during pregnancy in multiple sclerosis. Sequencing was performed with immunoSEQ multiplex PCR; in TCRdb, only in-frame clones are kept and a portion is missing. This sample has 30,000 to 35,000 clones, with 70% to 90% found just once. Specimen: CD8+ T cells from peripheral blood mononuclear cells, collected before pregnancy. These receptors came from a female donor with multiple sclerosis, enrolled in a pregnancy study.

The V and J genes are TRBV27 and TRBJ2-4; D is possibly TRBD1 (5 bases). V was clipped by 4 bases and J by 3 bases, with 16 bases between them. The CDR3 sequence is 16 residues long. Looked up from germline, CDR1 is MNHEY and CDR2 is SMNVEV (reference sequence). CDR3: CASSSGWGSGKNIQYF. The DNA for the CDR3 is TGTGCCAGCAGTTCTGGGTGGGGCTCGGGCAAAAACATTCAGTACTTC.

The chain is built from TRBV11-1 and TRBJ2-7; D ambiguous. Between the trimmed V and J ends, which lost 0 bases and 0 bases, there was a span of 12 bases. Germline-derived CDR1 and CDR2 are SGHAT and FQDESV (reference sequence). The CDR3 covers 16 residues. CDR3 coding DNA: TGTGCCAGCAGCTTAGCGGATAGCATTGCCTCCTACGAGCAGTACTTC. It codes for CASSLADSIASYEQYF. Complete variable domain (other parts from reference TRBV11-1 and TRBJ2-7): EAEVAQSPRYKITEKSQAVAFWCDPISGHATLYWYRQILGQGPELLVQFQDESVVDDSQLPKDRFSAERLKGVDSTLKIQPAELGDSAMYLCASSLADSIASYEQYFGPGTRLTVT.

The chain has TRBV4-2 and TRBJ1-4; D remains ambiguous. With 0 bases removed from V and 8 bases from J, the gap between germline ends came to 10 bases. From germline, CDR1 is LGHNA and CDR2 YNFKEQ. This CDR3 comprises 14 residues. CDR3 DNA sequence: TGTGCCAGCAGCCAAGAAGCGCGAGGCGAAAAACTGTTTTTT. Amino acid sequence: CASSQEARGEKLFF.

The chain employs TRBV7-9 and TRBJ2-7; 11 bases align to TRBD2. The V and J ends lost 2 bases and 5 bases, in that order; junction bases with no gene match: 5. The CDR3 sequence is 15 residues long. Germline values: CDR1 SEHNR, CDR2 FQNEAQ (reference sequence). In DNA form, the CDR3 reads TGTGCCAGCAGCTTACTAGCGGGGGGCCATGACGAGCAGTACTTC. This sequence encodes CASSLLAGGHDEQYF.

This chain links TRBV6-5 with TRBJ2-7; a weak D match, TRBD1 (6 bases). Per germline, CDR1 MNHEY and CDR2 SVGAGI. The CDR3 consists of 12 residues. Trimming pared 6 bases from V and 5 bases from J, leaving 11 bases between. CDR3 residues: CASSKTGNEQYF. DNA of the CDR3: TGTGCCAGCAGCAAGACAGGTAACGAGCAGTACTTC.

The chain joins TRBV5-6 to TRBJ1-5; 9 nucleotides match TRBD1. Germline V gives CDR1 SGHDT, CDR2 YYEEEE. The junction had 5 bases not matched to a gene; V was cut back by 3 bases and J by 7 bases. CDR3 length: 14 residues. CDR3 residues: CASSSLGTGQPQHF. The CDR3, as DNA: TGTGCCAGCAGCTCCCTCGGGACAGGGCAGCCCCAGCATTTT. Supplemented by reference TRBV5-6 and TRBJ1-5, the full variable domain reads DAGVTQSPTHLIKTRGQQVTLRCSPKSGHDTVSWYQQALGQGPQFIFQYYEEEERQRGNFPDRFSGHQFPNYSSELNVNALLLGDSALYLCASSSLGTGQPQHFGDGTRLSIL.

CDR3: CASSWTVDNTEAFF. The CDR3 coding sequence is TGTGCCAGCAGCTGGACAGTCGACAACACTGAAGCTTTCTTT. The chain combines TRBV5-4 with TRBJ1-1; a possible D gene is TRBD1 (6 bases). Trimming took 3 bases from V and 2 from J, leaving 11 bases between them. This CDR3 has 14 amino acids. Germline values: CDR1 SGHNT, CDR2 YYREEE (reference sequence).

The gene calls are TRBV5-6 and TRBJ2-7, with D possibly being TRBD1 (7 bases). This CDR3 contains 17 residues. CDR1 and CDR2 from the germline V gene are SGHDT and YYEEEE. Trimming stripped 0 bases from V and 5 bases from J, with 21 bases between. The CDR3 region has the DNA TGTGCCAGCAGCTTGGGGAGGGGGCAGTGGGGTCGGGACGAGCAGTACTTC. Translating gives CASSLGRGQWGRDEQYF.